This TCR beta chain originates from a study of T cell responses to AZD1222 COVID-19 vaccine. Regarding this clone: Its antigen remains unknown.

The CDR3 extends over 15 amino acids. Between the trimmed V and J ends, which lost 7 bases and 3 bases, there was a span of 17 bases. CDR1 and CDR2 (germline): MDHEN, SYDVKM. Study conclusions and caveats: Spike-specific TCR breadth and depth grew following two AZD1222 doses.

Sequencing was performed with immunoSEQ multiplex PCR; in TCRdb, only in-frame clones are kept and a portion is missing. This table has about 130,000 clones, about 90% appearing once. The V call is TRBV28, the J call TRBJ2-3; D might be TRBD1 (6 bases). This material consisted of peripheral blood, taken on day 0 of MenACWY control vaccination. The sequence derives from an adult in good health. The DNA of the CDR3 is TGTGCCAGCACCTCCAAATGGGGGACAACAGATACGCAGTATTTT. Translating it yields CASTSKWGTTDTQYF. The full variable domain, with the rest looked up from reference TRBV28 and TRBJ2-3, is DVKVTQSSRYLVKRTGEKVFLECVQDMDHENMFWYRQDPGLGLRLIYFSYDVKMKEKGDIPEGYSVSREKKERFSLILESASTNQTSMYLCASTSKWGTTDTQYFGPGTRLTVL.